This T cell receptor beta chain was sequenced during a study of blood T cell repertoires in COVID-19. Study information: Samples representing acute and convalescent COVID-19 were sourced from the United States, Italy and Spain. PBMCs, B-cell-depleted T cells, or T cells provided the cDNA or gDNA that made up the material.

As handled by the study authors: Nucleated cell counts were estimated from reference gene primer amplification. Generated by immunoSEQ multiplex PCR, the TCRdb table keeps only in-frame clones and is missing some. For V, J and clone size, that table is used; D and trimming come from the DNA. Of over 85,000 clones listed, roughly 77% are singletons. The origin of this receptor is a human donor in a cohort sampled during active COVID-19. Sequences were obtained from peripheral blood.

The CDR3 region has the DNA TGCGCCAGCAGCTTGGCACCGGGACAGGGGACGTACGAGCAGTACTTC. Translation: CASSLAPGQGTYEQYF. The gene calls are TRBV5-1 and TRBJ2-7, with TRBD1 matching 10 bases. The CDR3 sequence is 16 residues long. V lost 0 bases and J lost 4; bases outside the gene matches: 7. Germline values: CDR1 SGHRS, CDR2 YFSETQ.